This entry lists 30 T cell receptor beta chains sequenced from one sample in a study of blood T cells in healthy people across ages. A sample-barcoded 5' primer and a J-beta primer mix were used in a second PCR of about 7 to 12 cycles. A single record per CDR3 protein comes from TCRdb applying MiXCR to the 5' RACE reads. The sample includes around 1,600,000 distinct CDR3 sequences, less than 45% of them seen just once. Material for sequencing was blood. All receptors come from a woman younger than 30 in good health.

The chain carries TRBV6-6 and TRBJ2-1, with TRBD2 matching over 10 bases. Germline V lookup: CDR1 MNHNY, CDR2 SVGAGI (reference sequence). After removal of 5 bases from V and 3 bases from J, the junction contained 4 bases not matched to a gene. The CDR3 spans 15 residues. For the CDR3, the DNA is TGTGCCAGCAGTGATGGACTAGCGGACTACAATGAGCAGTTCTTC. Its protein is CASSDGLADYNEQFF.

J is TRBJ1-3 and V is TRBV30, with no clear D. Trimming pared 0 bases from V and 1 base from J, leaving 7 bases between. The CDR3 spans 14 residues. Germline-derived CDR1 and CDR2 are GTSNPN and SVGIG (reference sequence). CDR3 region: CAWSVGFSGNTIYF. In nucleotides, the CDR3 is TGTGCCTGGAGTGTTGGGTTTTCTGGAAACACCATATATTTT.

CDR3 sequence reads: CASSKGGDLAKNIQYF. Written as DNA, the CDR3 is TGTGCCAGCAGCAAAGGGGGGGACCTAGCCAAAAACATTCAGTACTTC. This chain uses TRBV7-2 with TRBJ2-4, with D maybe TRBD2 (7 bases). CDR1 and CDR2 from the germline V gene are SGHTA and FQGNSA. Trimming removed 5 bases at V and 0 bases at J, with 14 bases between. This CDR3 has 16 residues.

This clonotype was found a few times. The chain recombines TRBV5-1 with TRBJ2-1; 7 positions agree with TRBD1. V lost 0 bases and J lost 7; bases outside the gene matches: 7. The CDR3 consists of 15 residues. CDR1 is SGHRS, CDR2 YFSETQ, per germline. The CDR3 nucleotides read TGCGCCAGCAGCTTGGCAGGACAGGTGGCGAATGAGCAGTTCTTC. Its translation: CASSLAGQVANEQFF.

The V call is TRBV30, the J call TRBJ1-2; 12 bases align to TRBD1. Germline V gene lookup returns CDR1 GTSNPN and CDR2 SVGIG (reference sequence). V lost 2 bases to trimming and J lost 6 bases; unmatched junction nucleotides: 10. The CDR3 spans 16 residues. The CDR3 DNA reads TGTGCCTGGAGTTCCGGGACAGGGGGCAATGAGGATGGCTACACCTTC. As protein: CAWSSGTGGNEDGYTF.

Details on this clonotype: A read error may account for a junction end that differs from germline. This chain connects TRBV6-1 to TRBJ2-1; 7 positions match TRBD2. CDR3 length: 14 amino acids. Germline V gene data show CDR1 as MNHNS and CDR2 as SASEGT. The CDR3 DNA reads as TGTGCCACTAGCGGTAGGAGCTCCTACAATGAGCGGTTCTTC. This translates into CATSGRSSYNERFF.

The chain joins TRBV6-1 to TRBJ1-5; 7 bases line up with TRBD1. CDR1 and CDR2 from the germline V gene are MNHNS and SASEGT. V dropped 9 bases and J dropped 2; count of bases not matched to a gene: 7. The CDR3 has 14 amino acids. DNA of the CDR3: TGTGCCAGGACAAGGACAGGACGCAATCAGCCCCAGCATTTT. Residues: CARTRTGRNQPQHF.

The sample holds a few counts of this clonotype. The CDR3 protein is CASSYRTSRQFKNEQFF. The CDR3 DNA sequence: TGTGCCAGCAGTTACCGGACTAGCAGGCAATTTAAAAATGAGCAGTTCTTC. The chain couples TRBV6-2 or TRBV6-3 to TRBJ2-1; 8 bases agree with TRBD2. V trimming: 2 bases; J trimming: 7 bases; junction bases outside the gene matches: 13. The CDR3 consists of 17 residues. CDR1 and CDR2 (germline): MNHEY, SVGEGT.

This chain connects TRBV27 to TRBJ2-2; possibly TRBD2 for D (7 bases). The ends were cut back, 8 bases at V and 3 bases at J, with 16 bases in the middle. The CDR3 is made up of 15 amino acids. Germline values: CDR1 MNHEY, CDR2 SMNVEV (reference sequence). In nucleotides, the CDR3 is TGTGCCAGCGGTCGAGGGGGGGGCCACACCGGGGAGCTGTTTTTT. This sequence encodes CASGRGGGHTGELFF.

Concerning this clonotype itself: Since a much larger clone is just one base distant, this may be a read error. The genes are TRBV10-3 and TRBJ2-5, with D maybe TRBD1 (5 bases). V lost 2 bases and J lost 1, with 20 bases in between. Germline loops: CDR1 ENHRY, CDR2 SYGVKD. The length of the CDR3 is 18 residues. This CDR3 is CAISEQVARQTFQETQYF. The DNA for the CDR3 is TGTGCCATCAGTGAGCAGGTGGCGAGACAGACCTTCCAAGAGACCCAGTACTTC.

This clonotype appeared a few times. This sequence joins TRBV29-1 and TRBJ1-1, with no clear D. Germline V gene sequence: CDR1 SQVTM, CDR2 ANQGSEA. Trimming took off 0 bases at V and 7 bases at J, with 12 bases between the two ends. The CDR3 has 13 residues. The DNA of the CDR3 is TGCAGCGTTGAAGATCACTTCGGATATGAAGCTTTCTTT. This translates into CSVEDHFGYEAFF.

This chain joins TRBV9 and TRBJ2-1; D gene uncertain. The better agreement between TRBJ2-7 and the DNA end casts doubt on the J call. The CDR3 length is 17 residues. Germline CDR1 SGDLS, CDR2 YYNGEE. For the CDR3, the DNA is TGTGCCAGCAGCGTTCCCGTTGTGGCTAGATCCTACAATGAGCAGTACTTC. Its protein is CASSVPVVARSYNEQYF.

This sequence joins TRBV7-9 and TRBJ1-4, with no clear D. The V gene's germline CDR1 is SEHNR and CDR2 FQNEAQ (reference sequence). This CDR3 region has 14 residues. The germline V and J ends were trimmed by 3 bases and 8 bases, with 13 bases remaining between them. The CDR3 is CASSLPGVGEKLFF. The CDR3 DNA is TGTGCCAGCAGCTTGCCCGGGGTTGGGGAAAAACTGTTTTTT.

The J gene is TRBJ2-2, the V gene TRBV7-2, with 12 nucleotides matching TRBD2. The germline CDR1 and CDR2 sequences are SGHTA and FQGNSA. The CDR3 covers 17 residues. V shed 1 base and J 3 bases; nucleotides not matched to a gene: 3. Written as DNA, the CDR3 is TGTGCCAGCAGCTTAGGACTAGCGGGGGTTTACACCGGGGAGCTGTTTTTT. This sequence encodes CASSLGLAGVYTGELFF.

As regards this clonotype: A much more abundant neighbour one base away suggests this may be a read error. The chain uses TRBV7-2 and TRBJ2-5, with 9 bases lining up with TRBD2. The CDR3 runs to 15 residues. Germline CDR1 is SGHTA and CDR2 is FQGNSA. V lost 5 bases and J lost 11; bases outside the gene matches: 15. In DNA form, the CDR3 reads TGTGCCAGCAGCCCAGGGACTAGCTTCTACAATGAGCAGTACTTC. It encodes CASSPGTSFYNEQYF.

This clonotype was seen a few times. The gene calls are TRBV7-2 and TRBJ1-4, with D unclear. The CDR3 contains 14 residues. Trimming pared 5 bases from V and 8 bases from J, leaving 15 bases between. Per the germline V gene, CDR1 is SGHTA and CDR2 is FQGNSA. The CDR3 here is CASSPGGGREKLFF. Here the CDR3 DNA reads TGTGCCAGCAGCCCTGGTGGAGGGAGGGAAAAACTGTTTTTT.

The chain couples TRBV10-3 to TRBJ1-2; 8 bases align to TRBD1. Germline assignment: CDR1 ENHRY and CDR2 SYGVKD. Unmatched junction bases numbered 8, after V lost 2 bases and J lost 6 bases. The CDR3 runs to 15 residues. Here the CDR3 reads CAISETRDRFDGYTF. CDR3 in DNA: TGTGCCATCAGTGAGACTCGGGACAGGTTCGATGGCTACACCTTC.

This chain links TRBV6-2 or TRBV6-3 with TRBJ1-1; no firm D call. The germline gives CDR1 MNHEY, CDR2 SVGEGT. This CDR3 contains 13 residues. Trimming pared 2 bases from V and 6 bases from J, leaving 10 bases between. The CDR3 sequence is CASSYGGYSEAFF. The CDR3 DNA reads TGTGCCAGCAGTTACGGCGGGTATTCTGAAGCTTTCTTT.

This clonotype came up a few times. V and J are TRBV7-2 and TRBJ2-3; 8 bases are a match to TRBD1. Germline values: CDR1 SGHTA, CDR2 FQGNSA. With 6 bases clipped from V and 4 bases from J, the junction kept 6 bases outside the gene matches. This CDR3 region has 14 residues. This CDR3 reads CASRSIQGADTQYF. CDR3 coding DNA: TGTGCCAGCAGAAGCATACAGGGGGCAGATACGCAGTATTTT. The full variable domain, in which reference TRBV7-2 and TRBJ2-3 provide the parts outside the CDR3, is GAGVSQSPSNKVTEKGKDVELRCDPISGHTALYWYRQSLGQGLEFLIYFQGNSAPDKSGLPSDRFSAERTGGSVSTLTIQRTQQEDSAVYLCASRSIQGADTQYFGPGTRLTVL.

This clonotype was counted only a few times. Relative to the germline gene, one junction end is altered; a read error may explain this. The V and J genes are TRBV7-2 and TRBJ2-7, with D perhaps matching TRBD2 (5 bases). Per germline, CDR1 SGHTA and CDR2 FQGNSA. CDR3 size: 15 residues. The CDR3 region is CASSFARGSSYEQYF. Here the CDR3 DNA reads TGTGCCAGCAGCTTCGCCCGTGGGAGCTCCTACGAACAGTACTTC.

The rearrangement uses TRBV7-2 and TRBJ2-1, with 9 bases matching TRBD2. CDR3 length equals 16 residues. The J segment lost 1 base and the V segment lost 2 bases, leaving 3 bases of the junction unmatched. CDR1 is SGHTA and CDR2 is FQGNSA in the germline V gene. CDR3 sequence reads: CASSLRRGGSYNEQFF. Written as DNA, the CDR3 is TGTGCCAGCAGCTTACGGCGGGGGGGATCCTACAATGAGCAGTTCTTC.

The rearrangement joins TRBV7-8 to TRBJ2-7; D may be TRBD1 (6 bases). The CDR3 length is 15 residues. Deletions cut 4 bases from V and 0 bases from J, with 13 bases between. Germline assignment: CDR1 SGHVS and CDR2 FQNEAQ. CDR3 DNA: TGTGCCAGCAGCTGGGACATCACAAGCTCCTACGAGCAGTACTTC. This sequence encodes CASSWDITSSYEQYF.

The chain employs TRBV3-1 and TRBJ2-3; TRBD2 agrees at 13 bases. Germline assignment: CDR1 LGHDT and CDR2 YNNKEL (reference sequence). This CDR3 has 18 amino acids. The V and J ends lost 0 bases and 3 bases, in that order; junction bases with no gene match: 6. The CDR3 loop reads CASSQDARLAGGTDTQYF. The CDR3 bases are TGTGCCAGCAGCCAAGATGCCCGACTAGCGGGGGGAACAGATACGCAGTATTTT.

The rearrangement uses TRBV6-5 and TRBJ1-6; D unresolved. Germline CDR1 MNHEY, CDR2 SVGAGI. This CDR3 spans 15 amino acids. V lost 6 bases and J lost 6, with 15 bases in between. This CDR3 is CASSPLSHRNSPLHF. Here the CDR3 DNA reads TGTGCCAGCAGCCCCCTAAGTCATCGTAATTCACCCCTCCACTTT.

CDR3 residues: CASSSRQGASYGYTF. The CDR3 DNA sequence: TGTGCCAGCAGTTCCCGACAGGGGGCAAGCTATGGCTACACCTTC. The gene calls are TRBV12-3 or TRBV12-4 and TRBJ1-2; 10 nucleotides line up with TRBD1. This CDR3 comprises 15 residues. V was clipped by 4 bases and J by 4 bases; unmatched bases: 6.

V is TRBV29-1 and J is TRBJ2-5; TRBD1 agrees at 8 bases. Germline V gene data show CDR1 as SQVTM and CDR2 as ANQGSEA. This CDR3 comprises 12 residues. V lost 8 bases and J lost 5; bases outside the gene matches: 7. CDR3 in amino acids: CSTGQGGETQYF. The CDR3 DNA follows: TGCAGCACCGGACAGGGCGGCGAGACCCAGTACTTC. Full variable domain (remainder filled in from reference TRBV29-1 and TRBJ2-5): SAVISQKPSRDICQRGTSLTIQCQVDSQVTMMFWYRQQPGQSLTLIATANQGSEATYESGFVIDKFPISRPNLTFSTLTVSNMSPEDSSIYLCSTGQGGETQYFGPGTRLLVL.

This clonotype was seen only a few times. V gene TRBV25-1 combines with J gene TRBJ2-7; D might be TRBD1 (7 bases). CDR1 and CDR2 from the germline V gene are MGHDK and SYGVNS. This CDR3 comprises 15 residues. The V gene lost 6 bases and the J gene lost 0 bases, with 15 bases spanning the gap. The CDR3 sequence is CASSNPRGDSYEQYF. The CDR3 nucleotides are TGTGCCAGCAGCAACCCCAGGGGGGACTCCTACGAGCAGTACTTC.

This clonotype showed up just a few times. J is TRBJ2-5 and V is TRBV18; 8 bases are shared with TRBD2. The V and J ends lost 1 base and 4 bases, in that order; junction bases with no gene match: 8. The CDR3 covers 16 residues. The germline gives CDR1 KGHSH, CDR2 LQKENI. CDR3 bases: TGTGCCAGCTCACCACTCCGCGGGGGGCCCCCAGAGACCCAGTACTTC. Translated: CASSPLRGGPPETQYF.

With respect to this clonotype: One end of the junction does not line up with germline, which may come from a read error. The rearrangement joins TRBV9 to TRBJ2-3; unclear D gene. Germline loops: CDR1 SGDLS, CDR2 YYNGEE. The CDR3 length is 15 residues. CDR3 sequence (DNA): TGTGCCAACAGCGTAGATTTTGGGATTGCAGATACGCAGTATTTT. This encodes CANSVDFGIADTQYF.

This clonotype turned up a few times. The chain links TRBV20-1 to TRBJ2-3, with 9 bases identical to TRBD2. The germline V gene has CDR1 DFQATT and CDR2 SNEGSKA (reference sequence). CDR3 length equals 15 residues. V gave up 1 base and J gave up 5 bases; unmatched junction bases: 7. The CDR3 spells CSARVAGGPVDTQYF. CDR3 in DNA: TGCAGTGCTAGAGTGGCGGGGGGGCCGGTAGATACGCAGTATTTT.